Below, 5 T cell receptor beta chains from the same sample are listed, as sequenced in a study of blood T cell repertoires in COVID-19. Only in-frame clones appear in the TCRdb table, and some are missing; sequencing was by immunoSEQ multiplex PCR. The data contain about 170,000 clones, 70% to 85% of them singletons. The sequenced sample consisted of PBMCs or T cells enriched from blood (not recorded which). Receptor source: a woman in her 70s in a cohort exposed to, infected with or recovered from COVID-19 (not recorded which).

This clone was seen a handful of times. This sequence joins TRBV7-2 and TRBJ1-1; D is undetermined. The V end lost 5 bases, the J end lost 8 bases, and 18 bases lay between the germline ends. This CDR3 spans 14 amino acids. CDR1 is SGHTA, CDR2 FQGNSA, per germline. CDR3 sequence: CASSIFPSGREAFF. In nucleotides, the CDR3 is TGTGCCAGCAGCATTTTCCCCAGTGGCAGGGAAGCTTTCTTT.

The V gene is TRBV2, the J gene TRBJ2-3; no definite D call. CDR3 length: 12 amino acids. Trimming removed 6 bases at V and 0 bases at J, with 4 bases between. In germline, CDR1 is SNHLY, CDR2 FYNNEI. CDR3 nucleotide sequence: TGTGCCAGCAGATCTAGCACAGATACGCAGTATTTT. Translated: CASRSSTDTQYF.

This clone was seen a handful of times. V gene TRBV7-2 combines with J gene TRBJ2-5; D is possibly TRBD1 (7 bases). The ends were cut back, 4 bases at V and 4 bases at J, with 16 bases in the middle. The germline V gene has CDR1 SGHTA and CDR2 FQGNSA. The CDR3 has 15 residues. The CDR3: CASSSGRQGGETQYF. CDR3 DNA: TGTGCCAGCAGCTCAGGAAGGCAGGGGGGAGAGACCCAGTACTTC.

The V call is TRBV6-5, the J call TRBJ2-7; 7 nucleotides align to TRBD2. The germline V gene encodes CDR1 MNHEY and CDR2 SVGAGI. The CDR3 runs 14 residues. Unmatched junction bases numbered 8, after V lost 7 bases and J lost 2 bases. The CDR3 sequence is CASTGGGIPYEQYF. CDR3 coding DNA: TGTGCCAGCACGGGGGGAGGGATCCCCTACGAGCAGTACTTC.

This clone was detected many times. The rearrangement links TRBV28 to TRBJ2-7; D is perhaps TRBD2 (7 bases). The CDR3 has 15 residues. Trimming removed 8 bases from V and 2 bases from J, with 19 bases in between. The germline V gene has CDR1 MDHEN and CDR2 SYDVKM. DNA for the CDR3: TGTGCCAGCCTTAGGGGGGGCAGGGCTGCCTACGAGCAGTACTTC. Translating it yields CASLRGGRAAYEQYF. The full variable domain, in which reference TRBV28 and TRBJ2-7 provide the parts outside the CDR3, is DVKVTQSSRYLVKRTGEKVFLECVQDMDHENMFWYRQDPGLGLRLIYFSYDVKMKEKGDIPEGYSVSREKKERFSLILESASTNQTSMYLCASLRGGRAAYEQYFGPGTRLTVT.